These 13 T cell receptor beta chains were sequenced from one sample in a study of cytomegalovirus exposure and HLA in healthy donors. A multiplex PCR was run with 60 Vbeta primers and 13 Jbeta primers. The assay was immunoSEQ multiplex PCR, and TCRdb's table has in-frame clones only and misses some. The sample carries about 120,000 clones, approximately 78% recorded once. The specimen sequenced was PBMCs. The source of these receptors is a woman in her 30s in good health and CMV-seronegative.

In nucleotides, the CDR3 is TGTGCCAGCAGCACCAGGACAGGGGGCTACTATGGCTACACCTTC. Its translation: CASSTRTGGYYGYTF. V and J are TRBV14 and TRBJ1-2; 11 nucleotides align to TRBD1. CDR1 SGHDN and CDR2 FVKESK come from the germline V gene. Losses at the gene ends were 5 bases for V and 3 bases for J; bases not matched to a gene: 5. This CDR3 has 15 amino acids. Complete variable domain (other parts from reference TRBV14 and TRBJ1-2): EAGVTQFPSHSVIEKGQTVTLRCDPISGHDNLYWYRRVMGKEIKFLLHFVKESKQDESGMPNNRFLAERTGGTYSTLKVQPAELEDSGVYFCASSTRTGGYYGYTFGSGTRLTVV.

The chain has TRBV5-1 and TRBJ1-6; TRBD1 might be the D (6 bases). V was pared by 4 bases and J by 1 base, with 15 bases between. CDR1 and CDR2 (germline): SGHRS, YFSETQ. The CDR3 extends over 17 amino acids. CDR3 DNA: TGCGCCAGCAGCAAGAACCAGGGGATTTCCTATAATTCACCCCTCCACTTT. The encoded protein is CASSKNQGISYNSPLHF.

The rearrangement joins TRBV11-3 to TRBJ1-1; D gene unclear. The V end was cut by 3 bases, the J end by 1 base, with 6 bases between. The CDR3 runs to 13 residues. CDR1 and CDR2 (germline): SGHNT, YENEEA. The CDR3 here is CASSFSTNTEAFF. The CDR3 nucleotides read TGTGCCAGCAGCTTTAGCACGAACACTGAAGCTTTCTTT.

CDR3 in amino acids: CAWSVGDRASETQYF. The CDR3 DNA sequence: TGTGCCTGGAGTGTTGGGGACAGGGCATCAGAGACCCAGTACTTC. The rearrangement uses TRBV30 and TRBJ2-5, with 9 bases that match TRBD1. The V gene's germline CDR1 is GTSNPN and CDR2 SVGIG (reference sequence). J lost 4 bases, V lost 0 bases, and 6 bases had no gene match. CDR3 length equals 15 residues.

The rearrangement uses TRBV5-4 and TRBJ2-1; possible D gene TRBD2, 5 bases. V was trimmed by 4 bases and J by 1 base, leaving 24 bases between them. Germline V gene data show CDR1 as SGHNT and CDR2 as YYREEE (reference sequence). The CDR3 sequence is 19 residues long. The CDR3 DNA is TGTGCCAGCAGCACCCGGGATAAGACGATCGGGCCATCCTACAATGAGCAGTTCTTC. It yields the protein CASSTRDKTIGPSYNEQFF.

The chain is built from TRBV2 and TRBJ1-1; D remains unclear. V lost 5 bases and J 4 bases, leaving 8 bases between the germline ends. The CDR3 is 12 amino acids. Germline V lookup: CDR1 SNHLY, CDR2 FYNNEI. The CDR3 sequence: CASSNGGTEAFF. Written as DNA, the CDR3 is TGTGCCAGCAGTAATGGAGGCACTGAAGCTTTCTTT.

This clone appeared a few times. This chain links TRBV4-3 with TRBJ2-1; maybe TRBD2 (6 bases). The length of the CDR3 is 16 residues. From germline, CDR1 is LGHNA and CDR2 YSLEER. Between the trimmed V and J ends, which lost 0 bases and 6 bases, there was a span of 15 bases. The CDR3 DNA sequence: TGCGCCAGCAGCCAAGACGGATCGGGAGAAAGCAATGAGCAGTTCTTC. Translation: CASSQDGSGESNEQFF.

The DNA of the CDR3 is TGTGCCAGCGCCCGTCAGGGGCTTGGGGCCAACGTCCTGACTTTC. Translation: CASARQGLGANVLTF. The chain joins TRBV9 to TRBJ2-6; a weak D match, TRBD1 (6 bases). Germline loops: CDR1 SGDLS, CDR2 YYNGEE. The V end was cut by 7 bases, the J end by 3 bases, with 14 bases between. The CDR3 runs to 15 residues.

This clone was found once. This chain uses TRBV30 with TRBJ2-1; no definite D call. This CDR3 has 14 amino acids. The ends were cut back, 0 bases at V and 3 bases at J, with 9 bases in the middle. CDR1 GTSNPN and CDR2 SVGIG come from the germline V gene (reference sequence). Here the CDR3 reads CAWSVVGSYNEQFF. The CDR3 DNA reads TGTGCCTGGAGTGTAGTTGGTAGCTACAATGAGCAGTTCTTC.

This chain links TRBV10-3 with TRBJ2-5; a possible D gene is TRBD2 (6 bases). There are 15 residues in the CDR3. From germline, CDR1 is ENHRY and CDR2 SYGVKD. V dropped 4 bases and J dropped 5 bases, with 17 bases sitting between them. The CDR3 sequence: CAISAVSGEWETQYF. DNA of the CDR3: TGTGCCATCAGTGCCGTATCGGGGGAGTGGGAGACCCAGTACTTC.

The CDR3 DNA sequence: TGTGCCAGCAGACAGGGGGCGGGAGCCTACAATGAGCAGTTCTTC. Its translation: CASRQGAGAYNEQFF. The rearrangement uses TRBV28 and TRBJ2-1; TRBD1 matches at 9 bases. The ends lost 6 bases at V and 2 bases at J; junction bases unmatched: 5. The CDR3 is 15 residues long. The germline gives CDR1 MDHEN, CDR2 SYDVKM.

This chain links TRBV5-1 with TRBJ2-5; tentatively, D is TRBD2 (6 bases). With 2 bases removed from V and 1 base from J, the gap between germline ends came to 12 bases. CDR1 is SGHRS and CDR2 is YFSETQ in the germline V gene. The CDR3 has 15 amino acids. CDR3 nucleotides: TGCGCCAGCAGCTTCCCACGGGGGACCCAAGAGACCCAGTACTTC. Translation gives CASSFPRGTQETQYF.

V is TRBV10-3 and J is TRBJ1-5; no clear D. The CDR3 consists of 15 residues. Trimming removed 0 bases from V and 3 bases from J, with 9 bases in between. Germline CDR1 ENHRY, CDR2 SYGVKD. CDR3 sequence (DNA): TGTGCCATCAGTGAGTCAGAGGGAAACAATCAGCCCCAGCATTTT. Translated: CAISESEGNNQPQHF.